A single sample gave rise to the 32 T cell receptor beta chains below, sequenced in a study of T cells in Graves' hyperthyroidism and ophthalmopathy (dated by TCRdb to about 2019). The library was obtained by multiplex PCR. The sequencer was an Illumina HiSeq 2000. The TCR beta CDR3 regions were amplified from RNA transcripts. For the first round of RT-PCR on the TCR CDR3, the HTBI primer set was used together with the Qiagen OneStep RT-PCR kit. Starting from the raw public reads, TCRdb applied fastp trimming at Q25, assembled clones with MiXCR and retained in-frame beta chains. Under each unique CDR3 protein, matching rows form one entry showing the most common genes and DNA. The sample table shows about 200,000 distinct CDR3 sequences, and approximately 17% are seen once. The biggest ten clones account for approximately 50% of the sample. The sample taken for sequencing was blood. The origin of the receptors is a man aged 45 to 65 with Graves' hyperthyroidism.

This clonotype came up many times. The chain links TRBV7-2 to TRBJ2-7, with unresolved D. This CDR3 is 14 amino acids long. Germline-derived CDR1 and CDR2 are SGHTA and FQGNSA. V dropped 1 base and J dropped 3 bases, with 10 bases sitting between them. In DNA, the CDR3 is TGTGCCAGCAGCTTAGACGGCGGCCTCTACGAGCAGTACTTC. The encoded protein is CASSLDGGLYEQYF.

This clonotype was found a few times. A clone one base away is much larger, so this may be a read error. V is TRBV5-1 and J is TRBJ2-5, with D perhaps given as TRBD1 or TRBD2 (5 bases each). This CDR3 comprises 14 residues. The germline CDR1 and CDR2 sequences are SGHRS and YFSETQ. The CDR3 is CASSSGPWGETRYF. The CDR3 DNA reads TGCGCCAGCAGCTCGGGACCGTGGGGAGAGACCCGGTACTTC.

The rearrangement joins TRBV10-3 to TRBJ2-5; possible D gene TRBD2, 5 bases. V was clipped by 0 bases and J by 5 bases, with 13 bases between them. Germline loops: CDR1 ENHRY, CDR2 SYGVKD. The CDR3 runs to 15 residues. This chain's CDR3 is CAISESAGVGETQYF. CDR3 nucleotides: TGTGCCATCAGTGAGTCTGCCGGGGTGGGGGAGACCCAGTACTTC.

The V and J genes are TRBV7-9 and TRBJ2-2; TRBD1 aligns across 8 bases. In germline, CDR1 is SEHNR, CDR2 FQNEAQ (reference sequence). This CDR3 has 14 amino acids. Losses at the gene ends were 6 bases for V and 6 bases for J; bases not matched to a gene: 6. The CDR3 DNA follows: TGTGCCAGCAGTGCACTGGACAGGGCCGGGGAGCTGTTTTTT. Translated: CASSALDRAGELFF.

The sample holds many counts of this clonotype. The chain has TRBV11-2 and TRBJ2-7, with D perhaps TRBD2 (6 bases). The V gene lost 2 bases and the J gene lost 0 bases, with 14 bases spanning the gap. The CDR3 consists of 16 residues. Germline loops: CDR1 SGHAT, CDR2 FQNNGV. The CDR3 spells CASSLYGGRSSYEQYF. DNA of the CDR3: TGTGCCAGCAGCTTATATGGGGGGAGGAGCTCCTACGAGCAGTACTTC.

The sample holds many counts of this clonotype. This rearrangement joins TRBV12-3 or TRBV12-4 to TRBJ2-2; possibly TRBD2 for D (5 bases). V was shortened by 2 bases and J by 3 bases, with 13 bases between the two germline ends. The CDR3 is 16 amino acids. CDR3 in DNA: TGTGCCAGCAGTTTAAATCGTCCCGGGGACACCGGGGAGCTGTTTTTT. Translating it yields CASSLNRPGDTGELFF.

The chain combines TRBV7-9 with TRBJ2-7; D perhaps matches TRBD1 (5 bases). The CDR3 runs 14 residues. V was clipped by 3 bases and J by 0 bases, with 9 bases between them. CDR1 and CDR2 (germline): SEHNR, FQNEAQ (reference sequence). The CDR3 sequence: CASSLHGASYEQYF. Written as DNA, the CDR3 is TGTGCCAGCAGCTTGCATGGGGCCTCCTACGAGCAGTACTTC.

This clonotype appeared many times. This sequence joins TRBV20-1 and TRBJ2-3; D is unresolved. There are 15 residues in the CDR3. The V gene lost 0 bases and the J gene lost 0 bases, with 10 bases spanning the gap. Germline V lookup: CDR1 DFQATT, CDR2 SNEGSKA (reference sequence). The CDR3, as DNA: TGCAGTGCTAGAGATTTTTACGGGAGCACAGATACGCAGTATTTT. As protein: CSARDFYGSTDTQYF.

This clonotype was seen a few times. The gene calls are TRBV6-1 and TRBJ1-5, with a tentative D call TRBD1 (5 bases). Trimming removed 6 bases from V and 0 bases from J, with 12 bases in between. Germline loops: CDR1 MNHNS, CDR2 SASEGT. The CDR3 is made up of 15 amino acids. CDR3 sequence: CASRLGHLSNQPQHF. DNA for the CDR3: TGTGCCAGCAGGCTCGGACACCTTAGCAATCAGCCCCAGCATTTT.

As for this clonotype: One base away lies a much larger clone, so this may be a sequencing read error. In nucleotides, the CDR3 is TGTGCCAGCAGCCAGTGGATAGACGAAGCTTTCTTT. Translating gives CASSQWIDEAFF. V and J are TRBV3-1 and TRBJ1-1; no clear D gene. The CDR3 totals 12 residues. V lost 3 bases, J lost 8 bases, and 10 bases lay in between. Germline-derived CDR1 and CDR2 are LGHDT and YNNKEL (reference sequence).

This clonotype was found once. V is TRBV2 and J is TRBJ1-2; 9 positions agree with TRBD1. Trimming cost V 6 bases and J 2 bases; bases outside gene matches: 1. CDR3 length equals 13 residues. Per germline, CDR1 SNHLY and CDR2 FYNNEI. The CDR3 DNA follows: TGTGCCAGCAGACAGGGGGCGAACTATGGCTACACCTTC. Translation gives CASRQGANYGYTF.

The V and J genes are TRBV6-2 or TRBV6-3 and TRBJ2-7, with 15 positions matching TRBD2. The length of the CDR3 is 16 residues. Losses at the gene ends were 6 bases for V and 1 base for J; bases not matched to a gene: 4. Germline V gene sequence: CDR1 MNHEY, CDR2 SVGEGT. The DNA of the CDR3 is TGTGCCAGCAGCTGGACTAGCGGGAGGGCTTCCTACGAGCAGTACTTC. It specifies CASSWTSGRASYEQYF.

Written as DNA, the CDR3 is TGCAGCGTGGGCGCAGGAGATACGCAGTATTTT. Translation gives CSVGAGDTQYF. This sequence joins TRBV29-1 and TRBJ2-3; D uncertain. V was cut by 6 bases and J by 5 bases, with 9 bases left in between. This CDR3 has 11 residues. Germline assignment: CDR1 SQVTM and CDR2 ANQGSEA.

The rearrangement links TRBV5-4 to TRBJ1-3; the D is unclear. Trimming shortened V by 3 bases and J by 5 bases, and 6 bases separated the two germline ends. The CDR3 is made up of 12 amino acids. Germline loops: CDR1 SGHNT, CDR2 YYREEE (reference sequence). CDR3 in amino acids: CASSSDRNTIYF. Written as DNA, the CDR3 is TGTGCCAGCAGCTCTGACAGAAACACCATATATTTT.

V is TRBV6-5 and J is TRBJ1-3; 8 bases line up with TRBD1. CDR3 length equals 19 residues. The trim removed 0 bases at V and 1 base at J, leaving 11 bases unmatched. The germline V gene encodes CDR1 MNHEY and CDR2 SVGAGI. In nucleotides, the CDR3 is TGTGCCAGCAGTTACTCGAATCAGGGGGCTTCCCCTTCTGGAAACACCATATATTTT. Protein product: CASSYSNQGASPSGNTIYF.

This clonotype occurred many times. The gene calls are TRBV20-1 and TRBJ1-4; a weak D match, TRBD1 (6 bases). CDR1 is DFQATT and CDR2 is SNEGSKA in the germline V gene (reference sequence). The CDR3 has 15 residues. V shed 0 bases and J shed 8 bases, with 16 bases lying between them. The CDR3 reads CSARDNVQGGEKLFF. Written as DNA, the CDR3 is TGCAGTGCTAGAGATAATGTACAGGGAGGAGAAAAACTGTTTTTT.

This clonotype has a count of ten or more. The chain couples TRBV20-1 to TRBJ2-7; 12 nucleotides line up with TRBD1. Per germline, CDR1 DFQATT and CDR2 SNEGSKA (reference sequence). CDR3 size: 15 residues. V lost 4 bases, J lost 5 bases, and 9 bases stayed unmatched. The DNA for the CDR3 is TGCAGTGCTACCGGGACAGGGGGCAGGATTGACGAGCAGTACTTC. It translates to CSATGTGGRIDEQYF.

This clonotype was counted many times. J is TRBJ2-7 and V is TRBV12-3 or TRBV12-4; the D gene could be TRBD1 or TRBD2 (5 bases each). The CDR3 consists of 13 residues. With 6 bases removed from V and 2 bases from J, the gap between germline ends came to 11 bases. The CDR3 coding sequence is TGTGCCAGCAGCGGGACGGCCGCCTACGAGCAGTACTTC. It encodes CASSGTAAYEQYF.

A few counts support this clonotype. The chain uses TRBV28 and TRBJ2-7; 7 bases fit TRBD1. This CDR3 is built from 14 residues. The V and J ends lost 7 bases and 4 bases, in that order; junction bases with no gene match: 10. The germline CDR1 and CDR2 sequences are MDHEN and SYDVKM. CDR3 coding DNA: TGTGCCAGCACCAATACAGGGGAAGGGTACGAGCAGTACTTC. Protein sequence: CASTNTGEGYEQYF.

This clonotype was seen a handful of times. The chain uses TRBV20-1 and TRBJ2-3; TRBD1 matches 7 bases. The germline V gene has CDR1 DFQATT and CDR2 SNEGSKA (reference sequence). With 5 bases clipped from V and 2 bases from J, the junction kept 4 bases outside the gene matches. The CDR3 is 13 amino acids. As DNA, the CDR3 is TGCAGTGCTCGGGACAGACTCACAGATACGCAGTATTTT. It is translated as CSARDRLTDTQYF.

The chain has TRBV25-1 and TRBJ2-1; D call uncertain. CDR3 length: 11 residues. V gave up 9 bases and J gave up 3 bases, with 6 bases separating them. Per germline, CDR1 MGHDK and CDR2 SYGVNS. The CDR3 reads CASMDYNEQFF. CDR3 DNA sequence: TGTGCCAGTATGGACTACAATGAGCAGTTCTTC.

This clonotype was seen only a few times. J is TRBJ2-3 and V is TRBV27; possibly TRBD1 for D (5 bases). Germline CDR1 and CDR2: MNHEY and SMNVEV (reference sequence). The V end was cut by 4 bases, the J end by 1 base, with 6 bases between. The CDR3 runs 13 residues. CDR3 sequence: CASSWGGTDTQYF. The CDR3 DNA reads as TGTGCCAGCAGTTGGGGCGGCACAGATACGCAGTATTTT.

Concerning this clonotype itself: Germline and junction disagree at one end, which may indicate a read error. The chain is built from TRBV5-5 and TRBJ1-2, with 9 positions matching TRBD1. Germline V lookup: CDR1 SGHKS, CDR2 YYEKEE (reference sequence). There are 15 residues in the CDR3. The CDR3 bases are TGCACCAGCAGCTTGGGGGACAGGGAAGCGCATGGCTACACCTTC. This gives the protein CTSSLGDREAHGYTF.

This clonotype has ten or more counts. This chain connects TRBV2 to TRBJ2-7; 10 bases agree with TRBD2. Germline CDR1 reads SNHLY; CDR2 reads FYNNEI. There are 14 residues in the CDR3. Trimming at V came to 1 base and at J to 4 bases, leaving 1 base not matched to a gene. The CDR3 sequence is CASSEEREGYEQYF. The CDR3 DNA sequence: TGTGCCAGCAGTGAAGAGCGGGAGGGGTACGAGCAGTACTTC.

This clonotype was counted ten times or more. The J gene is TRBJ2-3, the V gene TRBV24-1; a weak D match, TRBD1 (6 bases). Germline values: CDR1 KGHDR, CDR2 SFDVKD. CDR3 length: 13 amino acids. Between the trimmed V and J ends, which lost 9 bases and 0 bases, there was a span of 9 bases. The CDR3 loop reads CATGTGSTDTQYF. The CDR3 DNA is TGTGCCACCGGAACAGGGAGCACAGATACGCAGTATTTT.

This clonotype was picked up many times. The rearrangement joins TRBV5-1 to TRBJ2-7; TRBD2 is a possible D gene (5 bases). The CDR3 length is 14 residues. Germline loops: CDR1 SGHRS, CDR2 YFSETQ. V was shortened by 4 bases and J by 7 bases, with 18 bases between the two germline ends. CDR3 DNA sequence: TGCGCCAGCAGCCAAATCAGCCCCCCGGGGGAGCAGTACTTC. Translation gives CASSQISPPGEQYF.

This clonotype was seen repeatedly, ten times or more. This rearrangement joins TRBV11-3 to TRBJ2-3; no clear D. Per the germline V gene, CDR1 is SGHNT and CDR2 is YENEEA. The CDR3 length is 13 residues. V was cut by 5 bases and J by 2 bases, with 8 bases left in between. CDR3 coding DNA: TGTGCCAGCAGCCCCCCCCTCACAGATACGCAGTATTTT. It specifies CASSPPLTDTQYF. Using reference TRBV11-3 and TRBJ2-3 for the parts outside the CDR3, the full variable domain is EAGVVQSPRYKIIEKKQPVAFWCNPISGHNTLYWYLQNLGQGPELLIRYENEEAVDDSQLPKDRFSAERLKGVDSTLKIQPAELGDSAVYLCASSPPLTDTQYFGPGTRLTVL.

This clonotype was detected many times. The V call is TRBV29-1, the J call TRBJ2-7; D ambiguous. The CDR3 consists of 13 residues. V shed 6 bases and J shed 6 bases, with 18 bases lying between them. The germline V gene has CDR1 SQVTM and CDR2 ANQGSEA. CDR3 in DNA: TGCAGCGTCGTACCCGTAGGGTTGGGCGAGCAGTACTTC. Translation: CSVVPVGLGEQYF.

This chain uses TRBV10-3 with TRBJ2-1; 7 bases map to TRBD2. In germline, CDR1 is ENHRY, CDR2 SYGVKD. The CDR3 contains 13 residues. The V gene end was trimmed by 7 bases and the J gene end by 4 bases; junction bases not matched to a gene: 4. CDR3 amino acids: CAIMGGVYNEQFF. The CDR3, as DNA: TGTGCCATCATGGGAGGGGTTTACAATGAGCAGTTCTTC.

CDR3 nucleotide sequence: TGTGCCAGCAGAACTAACTTCCGGGACAGGGTCTTTCTTAGCAAAAACATTCAGTACTTC. This encodes CASRTNFRDRVFLSKNIQYF. The chain recombines TRBV6-2 or TRBV6-3 with TRBJ2-4, with 9 bases lining up with TRBD1. V trimming: 6 bases; J trimming: 3 bases; junction bases outside the gene matches: 21. CDR1 is MNHEY and CDR2 is SVGEGT in the germline V gene. The CDR3 runs to 20 residues.

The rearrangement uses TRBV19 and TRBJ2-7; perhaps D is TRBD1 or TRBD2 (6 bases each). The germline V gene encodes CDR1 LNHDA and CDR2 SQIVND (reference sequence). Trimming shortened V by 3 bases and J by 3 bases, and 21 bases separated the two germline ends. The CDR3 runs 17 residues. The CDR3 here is CASSIIAGGQDIYEQYF. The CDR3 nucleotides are TGTGCCAGTAGTATCATCGCCGGGGGCCAAGATATCTACGAGCAGTACTTC.

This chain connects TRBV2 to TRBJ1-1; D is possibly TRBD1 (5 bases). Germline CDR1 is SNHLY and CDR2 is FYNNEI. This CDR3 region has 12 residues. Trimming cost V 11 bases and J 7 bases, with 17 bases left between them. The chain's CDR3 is CASRQGFNEAFF. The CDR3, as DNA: TGTGCCTCCCGGCAGGGATTCAATGAAGCTTTCTTT.